These T cell receptor beta chains were read from a single sample in a study of shared clonotypes between healthy human individuals. Assay: immunoSEQ multiplex PCR; the TCRdb copy retains only in-frame clones and omits some. The profile shows about 230,000 clones, 65% of them singletons. Sequencing was done on a sample of memory CD4+ T cells sorted from blood. The receptors stem from a man aged 25 to 40 in good health. The CDR3 runs from the conserved cysteine through the conserved F or W. Each record gives: D gene, V gene, clone size, J gene, CDR3 protein, CDR3 DNA. D genes are given only for firm matches. Clone size, where shown, is once, few, many, or a class for clones that have expanded.

>TRBD2|TRBV11-3|-|TRBJ2-5
CASSRGTSGRVETQYF
TGTGCCAGCAGCAGAGGGACTAGCGGGAGGGTAGAGACCCAGTACTTC
>-|TRBV5-8|few|TRBJ2-5
CASSLGGKETQYF
TGTGCCAGCAGTCTCGGGGGAAAAGAGACCCAGTACTTC
>-|TRBV19|many|TRBJ1-5
CASSIPAGGGNQPQHF
TGTGCCAGTAGTATCCCAGCGGGAGGCGGGAATCAGCCCCAGCATTTT
>TRBD2|TRBV5-4|few|TRBJ2-1
CASSFPGLAGDNEQFF
TGTGCCAGCAGCTTTCCCGGACTAGCGGGCGACAATGAGCAGTTCTTC
>-|TRBV15|-|TRBJ1-4
CATSRDWGPATNEKLFF
TGTGCCACCAGCAGAGATTGGGGGCCGGCAACTAATGAAAAACTGTTTTTT
>-|TRBV4-3|-|TRBJ2-1
CASSQLDRNEQFF
TGCGCCAGCAGCCAACTTGATCGCAATGAGCAGTTCTTC
>TRBD2|TRBV7-9|-|TRBJ2-3
CASSLAVGGRAFADTQYF
TGTGCCAGCAGCTTAGCGGTTGGCGGGAGGGCATTCGCAGATACGCAGTATTTT
>-|TRBV28|-|TRBJ2-7
CASSPPGGAYEQYF
TGTGCCAGCAGTCCACCTGGCGGGGCCTACGAGCAGTACTTC
>TRBD1|TRBV9|few|TRBJ2-1
CASSAQIGTGAFF
TGTGCCAGCAGCGCACAAATCGGGACAGGGGCGTTCTTC
>-|TRBV7-2|-|TRBJ2-1
CASSPGGRNFNEQFF
TGTGCCAGCAGCCCCGGTGGTCGAAATTTCAATGAGCAGTTCTTC
>-|TRBV14|few|TRBJ2-5
CASALWGVETQYF
TGTGCCAGCGCCCTGTGGGGAGTTGAGACCCAGTACTTC
>TRBD1|TRBV6-5|few|TRBJ2-7
CASSAGTGGYEQYF
TGTGCCAGCAGTGCCGGGACAGGGGGCTACGAGCAGTACTTC
>-|TRBV5-4|-|TRBJ2-7
CASSSSNGSPYEQYF
TGTGCCAGCAGCTCATCCAACGGATCCCCCTACGAGCAGTACTTC
>TRBD2|TRBV14|-|TRBJ2-7
CASSRLGAGDYEQYF
TGTGCCAGCAGCCGTCTCGGGGCGGGGGACTACGAGCAGTACTTC
>TRBD1|TRBV6-5|-|TRBJ2-1
CASRKPQGDEQFF
TGTGCCAGCAGAAAACCGCAGGGGGATGAGCAGTTCTTC
>-|TRBV5-6|-|TRBJ1-2
CASSPNTGGRGLGYTF
TGTGCCAGCAGCCCAAACACCGGGGGTAGGGGCCTTGGCTACACCTTC
>-|TRBV21-1|-|TRBJ2-7
CASSDGTSGSYEQYF
TGTGCCAGCAGCGATGGGACTAGCGGGTCCTACGAGCAGTACTTC
>-|TRBV25-1|-|TRBJ2-6
CASSPTAWGANVLTF
TGTGCCAGCAGTCCCACGGCCTGGGGGGCCAACGTCCTGACTTTC
>TRBD2|TRBV27|-|TRBJ2-7
CASRNPGLAGAYEQYF
TGTGCCAGCAGGAATCCGGGACTAGCGGGAGCCTACGAGCAGTACTTC
>-|TRBV28|-|TRBJ1-1
CASRKEGTRVSGEAFF
TGTGCCAGCAGGAAAGAGGGGACACGAGTTTCTGGTGAAGCTTTCTTT
>TRBD1|TRBV29-1|once|TRBJ2-3
CSVVSPLRGQGSSTDTQYF
TGCAGCGTTGTTTCTCCCCTCAGAGGACAGGGAAGTAGCACAGATACGCAGTATTTT
>-|TRBV5-1|-|TRBJ2-1
CASSFPETGKSYNEQFF
TGCGCCAGCAGCTTTCCTGAAACAGGAAAATCCTACAATGAGCAGTTCTTC
>TRBD2|TRBV5-5|-|TRBJ2-7
CASSPGGTRSYEQYF
TGTGCCAGCAGCCCGGGGGGGACACGGTCCTACGAGCAGTACTTC
>-|TRBV2|-|TRBJ2-1
CASLEWLANNEQFF
TGTGCCAGCCTAGAATGGCTAGCCAACAATGAGCAGTTCTTC
>-|TRBV6-1|-|TRBJ2-2
CASSEGLTNTGELFF
TGTGCCAGCAGTGAAGGTCTGACGAACACCGGGGAGCTGTTTTTT
>TRBD2|TRBV7-2|-|TRBJ2-7
CASSYSGRAAYEQYF
TGTGCCAGCAGCTATAGCGGGAGGGCCGCCTACGAGCAGTACTTC
>-|TRBV28|-|TRBJ1-5
CASQEGKSNQPQHF
TGTGCCAGTCAGGAGGGGAAGAGCAATCAGCCCCAGCATTTT
>-|TRBV27|-|TRBJ2-5
CASSSIGGTQYF
TGTGCCAGCAGTTCGATCGGGGGGACCCAGTACTTC
>-|TRBV6-6|-|TRBJ1-5
CASRPGGNQPQHF
TGTGCCAGCCGTCCCGGTGGCAATCAGCCCCAGCATTTT
>-|TRBV5-4|few|TRBJ2-5
CASSLSLLQTFKETQYF
TGTGCCAGCAGCTTATCTCTCCTCCAGACCTTCAAAGAGACCCAGTACTTC
>-|TRBV5-1|-|TRBJ2-6
CASSLDPPGSGANVLTF
TGCGCCAGCAGCTTAGATCCCCCCGGCTCTGGGGCCAACGTCCTGACTTTC
>-|TRBV6-1|-|TRBJ2-7
CASSEGFWGSGREQYF
TGTGCCAGCAGTGAAGGGTTCTGGGGGAGTGGTCGGGAGCAGTACTTC
>-|TRBV11-3|-|TRBJ2-7
CASSTDSYEQYF
TGTGCCAGCAGCACTGACAGCTACGAGCAGTACTTC
>-|TRBV5-5|-|TRBJ2-3
CASTQRGGTQYF
TGTGCCAGCACCCAGAGGGGGGGAACGCAGTATTTT
>TRBD1|TRBV27|-|TRBJ2-1
CASSLFGQGVAEQFF
TGTGCCAGCAGTTTATTCGGACAGGGGGTGGCTGAGCAGTTCTTC
>TRBD1|TRBV5-4|-|TRBJ2-2
CASSLGGQGYTGELFF
TGTGCCAGCAGCTTAGGTGGACAGGGTTACACCGGGGAGCTGTTTTTT
>-|TRBV9|-|TRBJ2-2
CASSAHYTGELFF
TGTGCCAGCAGCGCCCATTACACCGGGGAGCTGTTTTTT
>-|TRBV14|few|TRBJ2-3
CASSLLPPTSTLTGRTQYF
TGTGCCAGCAGCCTACTCCCACCCACATCTACCCTCACAGGGCGTACGCAGTATTTT
>-|TRBV11-2|-|TRBJ2-2
CASSLDRWATGELFF
TGTGCCAGCAGCTTAGATCGATGGGCCACCGGGGAGCTGTTTTTT
>-|TRBV28|-|TRBJ2-3
CASSTTGVLSTDTQYF
TGTGCCAGCAGTACCACAGGCGTCCTAAGCACAGATACGCAGTATTTT
>-|TRBV11-2|few|TRBJ2-7
CASSTGRIGQYF
TGTGCCAGCAGCACCGGACGGATCGGGCAGTACTTC
>-|TRBV5-1|once|TRBJ1-4
CASSLGGSTNEKLFF
TGCGCCAGCAGCTTGGGGGGTTCAACTAATGAAAAACTGTTTTTT
>-|TRBV2|few|TRBJ2-3
CASSVDLGDTQYF
TGTGCCAGCAGCGTAGACCTAGGAGATACGCAGTATTTT
>-|TRBV4-2|-|TRBJ2-1
CASSPRWADEQFF
TGTGCCAGCAGCCCCAGGTGGGCGGATGAGCAGTTCTTC
>TRBD1|TRBV19|few|TRBJ1-2
CASSKRTGGWYGYTF
TGTGCCAGTAGTAAAAGAACAGGGGGCTGGTATGGCTACACCTTC
>TRBD2|TRBV30|-|TRBJ2-3
CAWNYGGNGTDTQYF
TGTGCCTGGAATTACGGGGGGAACGGCACAGATACGCAGTATTTT